The sequence of this TCR beta chain was determined in a study of tumor-infiltrating lymphocytes in primary liver carcinoma. The authors took blood RNA from unsorted whole blood and also extracted germline DNA. The researchers produced TCR beta cDNA from around 0.5 ug total RNA with a constant-region primer. Library construction for TCR beta comprised three nested multiplex PCR rounds performed with slightly modified ARM-PCR. The two initial PCR rounds, nine to eleven cycles each, used TRBV1-TRBV30 forward and C-beta reverse primers. MiXCR was run by TCRdb on the multiplex PCR reads, yielding one entry per CDR3 protein. The sample has approximately 330,000 distinct CDR3 sequences; less than 65% are singletons. This clonotype was found a few times. Likely a read error: the CDR3 ends without its conserved phenylalanine or tryptophan. Trimming left V 7 bases short and J 8 bases short, with 11 bases between. Looked up from germline, CDR1 is MNHEY and CDR2 is SVGAGI. The CDR3 sequence is 11 residues long.

The sequence derives from a middle-aged man with primary liver carcinoma and hepatitis B virus infection. Sequencing was carried out using peripheral blood. The rearrangement uses TRBV6-5 and TRBJ1-2; D gene unclear. CDR3 loop: CASTDGRGYTI. In DNA, the CDR3 is TGTGCCAGCACCGATGGGAGAGGCTACACCATC.